The 9 T cell receptor beta chains presented below share a single source sample, sequenced in a study of blood T cell repertoires in COVID-19. Data came from immunoSEQ multiplex PCR; TCRdb stores just in-frame clones and leaves some out. The sample holds hundreds of thousands of clones, approximately 86% seen once. Input material: peripheral blood. These receptor sequences come from a woman between 65 and 79 years old with COVID-19, enrolled during active disease.

The chain is built from TRBV5-6 and TRBJ1-5, with 9 bases aligning to TRBD1. The V segment lost 4 bases and the J segment 4 bases; nucleotides outside the gene matches: 6. The CDR3 covers 15 residues. Germline CDR1 reads SGHDT; CDR2 reads YYEEEE. The CDR3, as DNA: TGTGCCAGCAGCCTTAGGGACAGGGCTAATCAGCCCCAGCATTTT. Translated: CASSLRDRANQPQHF.

The rearrangement links TRBV7-2 to TRBJ1-1; 10 nucleotides align to TRBD1. From germline, CDR1 is SGHTA and CDR2 FQGNSA. The CDR3 consists of 15 residues. The ends lost 4 bases at V and 3 bases at J; junction bases unmatched: 5. In nucleotides, the CDR3 is TGTGCCAGCAGCTCCAGACAGGGGGCAGACACTGAAGCTTTCTTT. Translating gives CASSSRQGADTEAFF.

The chain links TRBV5-6 to TRBJ1-1; no definite D call. The CDR3 contains 13 residues. V lost 2 bases, J lost 0 bases, and 5 bases lay in between. Per germline, CDR1 SGHDT and CDR2 YYEEEE. CDR3 in amino acids: CASSLAVNTEAFF. In DNA form, the CDR3 reads TGTGCCAGCAGCTTAGCGGTGAACACTGAAGCTTTCTTT.

The V call is TRBV19, the J call TRBJ1-5; 7 nucleotides line up with TRBD1. The germline V gene has CDR1 LNHDA and CDR2 SQIVND (reference sequence). This CDR3 contains 17 residues. V was pared by 4 bases and J by 0 bases, with 9 bases of the junction left unmatched. The CDR3, as DNA: TGTGCCAGTAGTAAAACCCAGGGACAGTATAGCAATCAGCCCCAGCATTTT. Protein: CASSKTQGQYSNQPQHF.

This rearrangement joins TRBV30 to TRBJ2-7; D is possibly TRBD1 (5 bases). With 2 bases removed from V and 7 bases from J, the gap between germline ends came to 15 bases. Germline V gene lookup returns CDR1 GTSNPN and CDR2 SVGIG (reference sequence). There are 13 residues in the CDR3. The CDR3, as DNA: TGTGCCTGGAGTATTGCTGACAGAGGAGAGCAGTACTTC. Its protein product is CAWSIADRGEQYF.

V is TRBV6-6 and J is TRBJ2-4; possibly TRBD1 for D (6 bases). The germline V gene encodes CDR1 MNHNY and CDR2 SVGAGI (reference sequence). V gave up 5 bases and J gave up 5 bases, with 7 bases separating them. This CDR3 comprises 12 residues. CDR3 in amino acids: CASSRTENIQYF. DNA of the CDR3: TGTGCCAGCAGTAGGACAGAAAACATTCAGTACTTC.

The chain uses TRBV1 and TRBJ1-5; TRBD1 was called by the table and not checked on the DNA. TRBV1 is an annotated pseudogene. This CDR3 has 19 residues. As DNA, the CDR3 is TGCACCAGCAGCCAAGGGAGGGGGCCAGACCTTTATAGCAATCAGCCCCAGCATTTT. This encodes CTSSQGRGPDLYSNQPQHF.

This clone appeared once. This chain links TRBV12-3 or TRBV12-4 with TRBJ2-1; the D is unclear. This CDR3 is 11 amino acids long. Trimming pared 4 bases from V and 8 bases from J, leaving 6 bases between. This CDR3 is CASSSIHEQFF. For the CDR3, the DNA is TGTGCCAGCAGTTCCATCCATGAGCAGTTCTTC.

The genes are TRBV9 and TRBJ2-3; 8 nucleotides match TRBD2. Germline loops: CDR1 SGDLS, CDR2 YYNGEE. The CDR3 extends over 12 amino acids. V shed 3 bases, J shed 6 bases, and the junction held 0 bases outside the gene matches. The CDR3 loop reads CASSASGDTQYF. The DNA for the CDR3 is TGTGCCAGCAGCGCTAGCGGGGATACGCAGTATTTT.